This T cell receptor (beta chain) derives from a study of metastatic and nonmetastatic thyroid tumors. In germline, CDR1 is DFQATT, CDR2 SNEGSKA (reference sequence). Trimming took off 4 bases at V and 2 bases at J, with 12 bases between the two ends. CDR3 length: 14 amino acids. TCRdb reprocessed the PCR reads via MiXCR. The table lists some 22,000 clones, around a fifth of them singletons. Thyroid surgery took place with no prior treatment in any patient. This sequence joins TRBV20-1 and TRBJ1-3, with no clear D. The sample comprised tumor tissue. This clonotype was obtained from a female donor with papillary thyroid cancer or a benign thyroid nodule (not recorded which). Some clones in this sample may be carry-over from other donors' samples. CDR3: CSANPRGTGNTIYF. The CDR3, as DNA: TGCAGTGCTAACCCCCGGGGAACTGGAAACACCATATATTTT.